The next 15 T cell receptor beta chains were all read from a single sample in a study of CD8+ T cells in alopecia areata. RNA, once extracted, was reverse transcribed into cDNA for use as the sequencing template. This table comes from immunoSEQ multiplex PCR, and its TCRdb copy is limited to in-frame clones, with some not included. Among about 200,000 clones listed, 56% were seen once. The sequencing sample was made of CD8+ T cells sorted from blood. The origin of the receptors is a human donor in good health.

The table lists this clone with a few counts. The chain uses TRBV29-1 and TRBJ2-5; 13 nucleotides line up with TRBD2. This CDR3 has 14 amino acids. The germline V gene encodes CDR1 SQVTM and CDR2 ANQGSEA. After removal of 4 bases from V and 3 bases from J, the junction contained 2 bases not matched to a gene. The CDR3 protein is CSVAGLAGEETQYF. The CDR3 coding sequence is TGCAGCGTTGCCGGACTAGCGGGGGAAGAGACCCAGTACTTC.

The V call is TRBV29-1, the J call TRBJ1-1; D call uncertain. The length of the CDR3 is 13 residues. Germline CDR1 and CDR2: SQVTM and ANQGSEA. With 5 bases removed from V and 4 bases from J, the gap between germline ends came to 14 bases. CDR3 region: CSVYVGMGTEAFF. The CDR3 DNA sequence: TGCAGCGTTTACGTAGGGATGGGCACTGAAGCTTTCTTT.

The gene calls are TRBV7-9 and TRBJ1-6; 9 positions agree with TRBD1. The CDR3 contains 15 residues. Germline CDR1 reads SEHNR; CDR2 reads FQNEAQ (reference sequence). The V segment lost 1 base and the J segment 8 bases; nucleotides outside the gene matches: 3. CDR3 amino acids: CASSLGQGEYSPLHF. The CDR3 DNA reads TGTGCCAGCAGCTTAGGACAGGGGGAATATTCACCCCTCCACTTT.

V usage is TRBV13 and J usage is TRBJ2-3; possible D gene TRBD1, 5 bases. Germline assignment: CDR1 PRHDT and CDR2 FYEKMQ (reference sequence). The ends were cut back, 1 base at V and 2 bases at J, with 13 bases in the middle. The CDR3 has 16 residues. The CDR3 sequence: CASSLAATDSTDTQYF. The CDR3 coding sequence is TGTGCCAGCAGCTTAGCCGCGACAGATTCCACAGATACGCAGTATTTT.

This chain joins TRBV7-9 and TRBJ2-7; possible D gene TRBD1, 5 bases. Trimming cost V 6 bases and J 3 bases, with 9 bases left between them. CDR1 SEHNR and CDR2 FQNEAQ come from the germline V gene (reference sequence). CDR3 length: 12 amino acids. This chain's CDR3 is CASSWTSYEQYF. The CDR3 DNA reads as TGTGCCAGCAGTTGGACAAGCTACGAGCAGTACTTC.

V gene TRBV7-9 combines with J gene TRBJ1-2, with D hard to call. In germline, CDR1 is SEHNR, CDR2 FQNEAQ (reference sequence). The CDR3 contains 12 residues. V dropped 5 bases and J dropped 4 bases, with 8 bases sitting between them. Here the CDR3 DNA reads TGTGCCAGCAGCCCCGGAAGCTATGGCTACACCTTC. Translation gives CASSPGSYGYTF.

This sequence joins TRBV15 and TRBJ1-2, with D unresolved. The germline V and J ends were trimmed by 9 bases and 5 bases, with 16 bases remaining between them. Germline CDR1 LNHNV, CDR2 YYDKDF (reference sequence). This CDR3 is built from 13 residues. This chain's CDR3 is CATWRAADYGYTF. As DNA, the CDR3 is TGTGCCACGTGGCGAGCTGCGGATTATGGCTACACCTTC.

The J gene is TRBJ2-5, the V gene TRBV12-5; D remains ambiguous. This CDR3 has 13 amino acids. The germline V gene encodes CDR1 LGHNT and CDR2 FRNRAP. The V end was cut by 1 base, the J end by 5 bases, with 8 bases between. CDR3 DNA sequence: TGTGCTAGTGGTTTGGATATGGGGGAGACCCAGTACTTC. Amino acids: CASGLDMGETQYF. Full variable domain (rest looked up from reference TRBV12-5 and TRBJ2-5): DARVTQTPRHKVTEMGQEVTMRCQPILGHNTVFWYRQTMMQGLELLAYFRNRAPLDDSGMPKDRFSAEMPDATLATLKIQPSEPRDSAVYFCASGLDMGETQYFGPGTRLLVL.

The CDR3 loop is CASSLRLPNEQFF. CDR3 nucleotide sequence: TGCGCCAGCAGCTTGAGACTGCCCAATGAGCAGTTCTTC. The chain employs TRBV5-1 and TRBJ2-1, with D unresolved. Trimming shortened V by 1 base and J by 6 bases, and 8 bases separated the two germline ends. Germline CDR1 reads SGHRS; CDR2 reads YFSETQ. The CDR3 contains 13 residues.

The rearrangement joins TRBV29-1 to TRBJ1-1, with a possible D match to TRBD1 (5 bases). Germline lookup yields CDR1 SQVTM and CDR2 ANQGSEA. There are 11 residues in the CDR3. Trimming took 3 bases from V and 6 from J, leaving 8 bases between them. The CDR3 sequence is CSVETAAEAFF. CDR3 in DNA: TGCAGCGTTGAGACAGCGGCTGAAGCTTTCTTT.

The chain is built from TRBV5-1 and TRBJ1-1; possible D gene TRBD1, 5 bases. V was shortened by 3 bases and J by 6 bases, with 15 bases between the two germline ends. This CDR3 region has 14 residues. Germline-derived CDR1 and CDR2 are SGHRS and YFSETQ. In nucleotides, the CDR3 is TGCGCCAGCAGCTACCGAGGGGCCAAACCTGAAGCTTTCTTT. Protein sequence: CASSYRGAKPEAFF.

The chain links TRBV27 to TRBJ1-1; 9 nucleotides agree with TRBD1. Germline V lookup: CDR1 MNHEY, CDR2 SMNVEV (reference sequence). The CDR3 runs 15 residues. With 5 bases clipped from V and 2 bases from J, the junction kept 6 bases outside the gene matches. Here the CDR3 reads CASSHPGQGNTEAFF. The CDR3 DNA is TGTGCCAGCAGTCACCCGGGACAGGGTAACACTGAAGCTTTCTTT.

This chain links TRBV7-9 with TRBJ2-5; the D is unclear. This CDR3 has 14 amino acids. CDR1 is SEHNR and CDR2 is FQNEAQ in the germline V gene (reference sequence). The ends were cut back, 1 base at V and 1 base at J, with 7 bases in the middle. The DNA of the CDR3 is TGTGCCAGCAGCTTAGAGGCAGCCCAAGAGACCCAGTACTTC. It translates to CASSLEAAQETQYF.

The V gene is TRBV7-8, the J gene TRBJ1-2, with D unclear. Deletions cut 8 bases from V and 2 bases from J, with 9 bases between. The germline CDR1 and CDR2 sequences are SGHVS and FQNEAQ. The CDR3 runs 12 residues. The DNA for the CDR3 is TGTGCCAGCGGGATCCCAAACTATGGCTACACCTTC. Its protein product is CASGIPNYGYTF.

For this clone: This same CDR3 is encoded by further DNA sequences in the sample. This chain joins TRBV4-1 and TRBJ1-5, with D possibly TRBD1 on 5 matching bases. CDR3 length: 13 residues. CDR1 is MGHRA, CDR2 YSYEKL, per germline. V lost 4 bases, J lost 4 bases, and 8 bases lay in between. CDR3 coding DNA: TGCGCCAGCAGCCCCCAGGGAAATCAGCCCCAGCATTTT. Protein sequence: CASSPQGNQPQHF.